The entry below describes one T cell receptor (beta chain). Its antigen is as yet unknown. This sample is part of a study of cytomegalovirus exposure and HLA in healthy donors. Study conclusions and caveats: Immune exposure data for these donors was limited to CMV serostatus.

Germline CDR1 is SGHRS and CDR2 is YFSETQ. Unmatched junction bases numbered 8, after V lost 4 bases and J lost 6 bases. The length of the CDR3 is 16 residues. Primers: 60 Vbeta forward and 13 Jbeta reverse. Profiling relied on immunoSEQ multiplex PCR, and the TCRdb table lists in-frame clones only, not all of them. Altogether about 83,000 clones are present, roughly 80% being singletons, with the ten largest covering under 2%. Sample: PBMCs. J is TRBJ2-7 and V is TRBV5-1, with 15 bases identical to TRBD2. This clonotype was sampled from a woman aged 25-40 years in good health and CMV-seronegative. CDR3 sequence: CASSPGLAGGPVEQYF. CDR3 bases: TGCGCCAGCAGCCCAGGACTAGCGGGAGGGCCCGTCGAGCAGTACTTC.